This T cell receptor beta chain is from a study of T cells after somatic rescue of genetic block. CDR1 is KGHSH and CDR2 is LQKENI in the germline V gene. Trimming removed 1 base from V and 0 bases from J, with 12 bases in between. The CDR3 consists of 16 residues. Method: immunoSEQ multiplex PCR; TCRdb's copy keeps in-frame clones and lacks some. The data contain approximately 13,000 clones, approximately 72% of them singletons. This TCR derives from a boy aged 5-17 years. The rearrangement links TRBV18 to TRBJ1-1; D not resolved. Sequencing input: peripheral blood mononuclear cells (PBMCs). The CDR3 bases are TGTGCCAGCTCACCACAGGGTAGGCAGATGAACACTGAAGCTTTCTTT. Its translation: CASSPQGRQMNTEAFF.